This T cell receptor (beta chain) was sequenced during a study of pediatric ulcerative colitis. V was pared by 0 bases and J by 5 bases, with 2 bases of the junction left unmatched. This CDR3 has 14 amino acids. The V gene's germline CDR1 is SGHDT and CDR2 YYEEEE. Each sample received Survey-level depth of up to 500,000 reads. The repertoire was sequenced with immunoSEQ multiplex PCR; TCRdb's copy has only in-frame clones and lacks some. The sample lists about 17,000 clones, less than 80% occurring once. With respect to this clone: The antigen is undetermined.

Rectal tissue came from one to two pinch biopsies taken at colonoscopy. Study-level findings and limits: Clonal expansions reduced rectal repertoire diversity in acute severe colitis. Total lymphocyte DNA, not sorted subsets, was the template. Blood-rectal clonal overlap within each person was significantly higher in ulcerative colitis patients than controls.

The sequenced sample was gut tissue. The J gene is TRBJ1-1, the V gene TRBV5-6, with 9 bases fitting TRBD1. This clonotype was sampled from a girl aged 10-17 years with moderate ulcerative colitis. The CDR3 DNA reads TGTGCCAGCAGCTTGGACAGGGGGCAAACTGAAGCTTTCTTT. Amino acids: CASSLDRGQTEAFF.